This record concerns one TCR beta chain sequence. This table comes from immunoSEQ multiplex PCR, and its TCRdb copy is limited to in-frame clones, with some not included. The top ten clones hold around 1.8% of a sample with about 250,000 clones, 85% to 90% of them seen once. The data stem from a study of blood T cell repertoires in COVID-19. As for the study in general: T cells, B-cell-depleted T cells, or PBMCs provided the cDNA or gDNA that served as material.

Trimming stripped 6 bases from V and 4 bases from J, with 18 bases between. CDR3 size: 15 residues. Germline V gives CDR1 SNHLY, CDR2 FYNNEI. This TCR came from a man aged 35 to 55 who had recovered from COVID-19. The genes are TRBV2 and TRBJ1-2, with D possibly TRBD1 on 5 matching bases. Sequenced sample: PBMCs or T cells enriched from blood (not recorded which). The CDR3 DNA reads as TGTGCCAGCAGCGGAGAGATGGGGCCGATCTATGGCTACACCTTC. It is translated as CASSGEMGPIYGYTF.